The clone carrying this T cell receptor (beta chain) was counted once. The sample originates from a study of OX40 agonist ivuxolimab in advanced cancers. CDR1 is KGHSH and CDR2 is LQKENI in the germline V gene. The V gene end was trimmed by 2 bases and the J gene end by 5 bases; junction bases not matched to a gene: 6. The CDR3 runs 16 residues. Sequencing used immunoSEQ multiplex PCR; TCRdb keeps in-frame clones, though not all of them. The sample carries about 35,000 clones, 85% to 95% recorded once. This chain joins TRBV18 and TRBJ2-1, with 10 bases aligning to TRBD1. This TCR came from an adult with an advanced solid tumor such as melanoma, head and neck, liver or kidney cancer. The specimen was CD4+ or CD8+ T cells sorted from blood, collected in a trial of the OX40 agonist ivuxolimab. The CDR3 region is CASSPSTGGADNEQFF. The CDR3 DNA follows: TGTGCCAGCTCACCATCGACAGGGGGCGCCGACAATGAGCAGTTCTTC.